This TCR beta chain is drawn from a study of blood T cell repertoires in COVID-19. Sequencing was performed with immunoSEQ multiplex PCR; in TCRdb, only in-frame clones are kept and a portion is missing. Of tens of thousands of clones in the sample, approximately 89% were seen once. CDR3 length: 16 residues. Per germline, CDR1 LNHDA and CDR2 SQIVND (reference sequence). Trimming removed 0 bases from V and 4 bases from J, with 15 bases in between. This clonotype was sampled from a man in his fifties or sixties with acute or convalescent COVID-19. Sequenced sample: peripheral blood. The chain carries TRBV19 and TRBJ1-2, with D hard to call. The CDR3 region is CASSIEAAIDFYGYTF. The CDR3 region has the DNA TGTGCCAGTAGTATAGAAGCGGCGATCGACTTCTATGGCTACACCTTC.